The subject of this entry is one T cell receptor beta chain. Participants spanned ages 18 to 89 years and resided in some 22 US areas. Two consecutive negative NP/OP PCR tests, clearance, or resolved symptoms defined Cohort 3 recovery. The sample belongs to a study of blood T cell repertoires in COVID-19. Study-wide context: Nucleic acid was either cDNA or gDNA, and it came from T cells, B-cell-depleted T cells, or PBMCs.

Libraries were prepared by immunoSEQ multiplex PCR; TCRdb keeps only in-frame clonotypes and omits some of them. Seen here are about 180,000 clones, around 83% observed once, and the top ten hold roughly 15%. The sequence derives from a man aged 50 to 60 who had recovered from COVID-19. The sample comprised PBMCs or T cells enriched from blood (not recorded which).

CDR3 residues: CASSAGTGANYGYTF. The CDR3 DNA follows: TGTGCCAGCAGCGCAGGGACAGGGGCTAACTATGGCTACACCTTC. The chain carries TRBV9 and TRBJ1-2; 10 nucleotides match TRBD1. The CDR3 runs 15 residues. Germline-derived CDR1 and CDR2 are SGDLS and YYNGEE. V lost 3 bases, J lost 0 bases, and 2 bases stayed unmatched.